A single sample gave rise to the 30 T cell receptor beta chains below, sequenced in a study of cytomegalovirus exposure and HLA in healthy donors. PCR involved 60 Vbeta and 13 Jbeta primers. The protocol was immunoSEQ multiplex PCR, while the TCRdb copy is restricted to in-frame clones and leaves out a portion. The data hold 100,000 or so clones, with approximately 65% observed a single time. Sequenced sample: PBMCs. These receptors all stem from a man aged 30-40 years in good health and CMV-seronegative.

In DNA form, the CDR3 reads TGTGCCAGCACCCTAGACAGACAAGAGACCCAGTACTTC. It specifies CASTLDRQETQYF. V and J are TRBV7-2 and TRBJ2-5; tentative D call: TRBD1 (5 bases). CDR3 length: 13 amino acids. Trimming took off 7 bases at V and 2 bases at J, with 11 bases between the two ends. The germline CDR1 and CDR2 sequences are SGHTA and FQGNSA.

This rearrangement joins TRBV18 to TRBJ1-2; 7 nucleotides line up with TRBD1. The junction had 9 bases not matched to a gene; V was cut back by 4 bases and J by 4 bases. This CDR3 contains 15 residues. Germline V gene data show CDR1 as KGHSH and CDR2 as LQKENI. The CDR3 DNA follows: TGTGCCAGCTCACGACGACAGGGCGGAGGCTATGGCTACACCTTC. Its translation is CASSRRQGGGYGYTF. Drawing the rest from reference TRBV18 and TRBJ1-2, the complete variable domain is NAGVMQNPRHLVRRRGQEARLRCSPMKGHSHVYWYRQLPEEGLKFMVYLQKENIIDESGMPKERFSAEFPKEGPSILRIQQVVRGDSAAYFCASSRRQGGGYGYTFGSGTRLTVV.

This rearrangement joins TRBV5-1 to TRBJ2-5, with 14 bases fitting TRBD2. This CDR3 is 15 amino acids long. Looked up from germline, CDR1 is SGHRS and CDR2 is YFSETQ. V was pared by 4 bases and J by 8 bases, with 7 bases of the junction left unmatched. The DNA of the CDR3 is TGCGCCAGCAGCCGACTAGCGGGAGGGCCGGGAACCCAGTACTTC. As protein: CASSRLAGGPGTQYF.

The sample holds one count of this clone. The genes are TRBV25-1 and TRBJ2-2; 12 positions agree with TRBD2. Trimming removed 8 bases from V and 1 base from J; junction bases left unmatched: 11. The CDR3 sequence is 18 residues long. Per the germline V gene, CDR1 is MGHDK and CDR2 is SYGVNS. The CDR3 sequence is CASEQTSGGPMNTGELFF. CDR3 bases: TGTGCCAGCGAACAGACTAGCGGGGGCCCGATGAACACCGGGGAGCTGTTTTTT.

This clone came up a few times. The chain has TRBV19 and TRBJ2-5; 15 bases fit TRBD2. This CDR3 comprises 16 residues. J was trimmed by 5 bases and V by 6 bases; bases with no gene match: 7. CDR1 is LNHDA, CDR2 SQIVND, per germline (reference sequence). CDR3 nucleotide sequence: TGTGCCAGTAGGGCGGGACTAGCGGGGGGCCGGGAGACCCAGTACTTC. Translated, it gives CASRAGLAGGRETQYF.

The V and J genes are TRBV9 and TRBJ1-1; D gene unclear. The CDR3 covers 15 residues. Per the germline V gene, CDR1 is SGDLS and CDR2 is YYNGEE. Between the trimmed V and J ends, which lost 3 bases and 2 bases, there was a span of 14 bases. The CDR3 DNA reads TGTGCCAGCAGCGGATCCGGGAGAGCCAACACTGAAGCTTTCTTT. The encoded protein is CASSGSGRANTEAFF.

The rearrangement uses TRBV11-2 and TRBJ1-1; a weak D match, TRBD1 (5 bases). CDR1 SGHAT and CDR2 FQNNGV come from the germline V gene. V was clipped by 0 bases and J by 8 bases, with 7 bases between them. The CDR3 covers 12 residues. CDR3 nucleotide sequence: TGTGCCAGCAGCTTAGAAGCAGGGGAAGCTTTCTTT. As protein: CASSLEAGEAFF.

This rearrangement joins TRBV4-1 to TRBJ1-5, with D tentatively TRBD1 (5 bases). There are 15 residues in the CDR3. Trimming removed 0 bases at V and 6 bases at J, with 12 bases between. Germline CDR1 MGHRA, CDR2 YSYEKL. CDR3: CASSQEAFQGQPQHF. CDR3 nucleotide sequence: TGCGCCAGCAGCCAAGAAGCTTTTCAGGGTCAGCCCCAGCATTTT.

The genes are TRBV7-2 and TRBJ1-5, with 7 bases lining up with TRBD1. In germline, CDR1 is SGHTA, CDR2 FQGNSA. The V segment lost 5 bases and the J segment 11 bases; nucleotides outside the gene matches: 9. The CDR3 has 13 residues. The CDR3 reads CASSPRGQQAQHF. In nucleotides, the CDR3 is TGTGCCAGCAGCCCCCGGGGACAGCAGGCCCAGCATTTT.

V usage is TRBV5-1 and J usage is TRBJ2-2, with D maybe TRBD2 (6 bases). The CDR3 contains 17 residues. The germline gives CDR1 SGHRS, CDR2 YFSETQ. V lost 4 bases and J 7 bases, leaving 23 bases between the germline ends. The CDR3 loop reads CASSGTDRRGSGGELFF. In DNA, the CDR3 is TGCGCCAGCAGCGGGACGGACCGTCGGGGGAGCGGCGGGGAGCTGTTTTTT.

V is TRBV5-1 and J is TRBJ2-1, with TRBD2 matching 12 bases. J lost 4 bases, V lost 4 bases, and 6 bases had no gene match. The CDR3 runs 16 residues. Germline assignment: CDR1 SGHRS and CDR2 YFSETQ. CDR3 protein: CASSGTSGRSYNEQFF. The CDR3 nucleotides read TGCGCCAGCAGCGGAACTAGCGGGAGGTCTTACAATGAGCAGTTCTTC. The full variable domain, in which reference TRBV5-1 and TRBJ2-1 provide the parts outside the CDR3, is KAGVTQTPRYLIKTRGQQVTLSCSPISGHRSVSWYQQTPGQGLQFLFEYFSETQRNKGNFPGRFSGRQFSNSRSEMNVSTLELGDSALYLCASSGTSGRSYNEQFFGPGTRLTVL.

DNA of the CDR3: TGTGCCAGCAGACTGGGACTAGCCGGAGATACGCAGTATTTT. The encoded protein is CASRLGLAGDTQYF. This chain uses TRBV2 with TRBJ2-3, with TRBD2 matching 9 bases. The CDR3 length is 14 residues. The V and J ends lost 6 bases and 5 bases, in that order; junction bases with no gene match: 6. Per the germline V gene, CDR1 is SNHLY and CDR2 is FYNNEI.

The V call is TRBV5-4, the J call TRBJ2-3; 9 positions agree with TRBD2. The CDR3 totals 15 residues. Germline V CDR1 and CDR2: SGHNT, YYREEE (reference sequence). V lost 3 bases, J lost 2 bases, and 4 bases stayed unmatched. CDR3 in amino acids: CASSSGLAPTDTQYF. The CDR3 region has the DNA TGTGCCAGCAGCTCCGGACTAGCGCCCACAGATACGCAGTATTTT. The full variable domain, completed using reference TRBV5-4 and TRBJ2-3, is ETGVTQSPTHLIKTRGQQVTLRCSSQSGHNTVSWYQQALGQGPQFIFQYYREEENGRGNFPPRFSGLQFPNYSSELNVNALELDDSALYLCASSSGLAPTDTQYFGPGTRLTVL.

This clone was observed a handful of times. Here the CDR3 DNA reads TGTGCCAGCAGGGCGGGTAATTCACCCCTCCACTTT. It codes for CASRAGNSPLHF. V gene TRBV27 combines with J gene TRBJ1-6; D uncertain. Germline V gene lookup returns CDR1 MNHEY and CDR2 SMNVEV (reference sequence). V shed 6 bases and J shed 6 bases, with 6 bases lying between them. The CDR3 is 12 amino acids.

The rearrangement joins TRBV2 to TRBJ1-2; 7 bases agree with TRBD1. In germline, CDR1 is SNHLY, CDR2 FYNNEI. V dropped 8 bases and J dropped 1; count of bases not matched to a gene: 4. This CDR3 is 13 amino acids long. This CDR3 reads CASVQGFNYGYTF. In DNA form, the CDR3 reads TGTGCCAGCGTACAGGGGTTTAACTATGGCTACACCTTC.

The V gene is TRBV2, the J gene TRBJ2-7; 9 positions agree with TRBD1. CDR1 is SNHLY, CDR2 FYNNEI, per germline. CDR3 length equals 13 residues. V lost 4 bases to trimming and J lost 7 bases; unmatched junction nucleotides: 5. CDR3 loop: CASSGDRAREQYF. CDR3 DNA: TGTGCCAGCAGTGGGGACAGGGCGCGGGAGCAGTACTTC.

This chain links TRBV18 with TRBJ2-7; unclear D gene. From germline, CDR1 is KGHSH and CDR2 LQKENI. The V and J ends lost 0 bases and 3 bases respectively, with 9 bases between them. The CDR3 is 14 residues long. The CDR3 nucleotides are TGTGCCAGCTCACCACCGGCACAGAACTACGAGCAGTACTTC. Its protein is CASSPPAQNYEQYF. The whole variable domain, remainder taken from reference TRBV18 and TRBJ2-7, is NAGVMQNPRHLVRRRGQEARLRCSPMKGHSHVYWYRQLPEEGLKFMVYLQKENIIDESGMPKERFSAEFPKEGPSILRIQQVVRGDSAAYFCASSPPAQNYEQYFGPGTRLTVT.

V usage is TRBV4-2 and J usage is TRBJ1-6; 9 bases are a match to TRBD1. V was pared by 5 bases and J by 10 bases, with 21 bases of the junction left unmatched. Germline V gene data show CDR1 as LGHNA and CDR2 as YNFKEQ. The CDR3 extends over 19 amino acids. CDR3 coding DNA: TGTGCCAGCAGCTCCAGCGGGACAGGGAAGTTTCGGATAAAATCACCCCTCCACTTT. Amino acids: CASSSSGTGKFRIKSPLHF.

This clone has just a few counts. The chain carries TRBV6-5 and TRBJ2-6, with TRBD1 matching 7 bases. The germline V gene encodes CDR1 MNHEY and CDR2 SVGAGI. CDR3 length: 16 amino acids. J was trimmed by 2 bases and V by 2 bases; bases with no gene match: 3. The CDR3 region is CASSYKGGTGANVLTF. CDR3 nucleotide sequence: TGTGCCAGCAGTTACAAAGGGGGCACTGGGGCCAACGTCCTGACTTTC.

This chain links TRBV9 with TRBJ1-1; tentative D call: TRBD1 (5 bases). The CDR3 contains 15 residues. The germline V gene encodes CDR1 SGDLS and CDR2 YYNGEE. The V gene lost 0 bases and the J gene lost 2 bases, with 11 bases spanning the gap. The CDR3 nucleotides are TGTGCCAGCAGCGTAGTCGACAGTGGTAACACTGAAGCTTTCTTT. Its translation: CASSVVDSGNTEAFF.

The V gene is TRBV11-2, the J gene TRBJ2-1; TRBD1 might be the D (6 bases). V lost 6 bases, J lost 4 bases, and 16 bases lay in between. The length of the CDR3 is 15 residues. CDR1 SGHAT and CDR2 FQNNGV come from the germline V gene. The CDR3 region is CASRREGGVYNEQFF. The CDR3 DNA reads TGTGCCAGCAGACGAGAAGGGGGAGTTTACAATGAGCAGTTCTTC.

The V call is TRBV27, the J call TRBJ2-7; no reliable D call. CDR3 length: 13 residues. Looked up from germline, CDR1 is MNHEY and CDR2 is SMNVEV (reference sequence). V shed 4 bases and J shed 1 base, with 8 bases lying between them. The CDR3 sequence is CASSSTESYEQYF. DNA for the CDR3: TGTGCCAGCAGTTCCACAGAGTCCTACGAGCAGTACTTC.

This chain connects TRBV15 to TRBJ2-1, with unresolved D. Trimming pared 4 bases from V and 7 bases from J, leaving 8 bases between. This CDR3 spans 12 amino acids. CDR1 and CDR2 from the germline V gene are LNHNV and YYDKDF (reference sequence). CDR3 in amino acids: CATSNLVNEQFF. CDR3 coding DNA: TGTGCCACCAGCAATCTCGTAAATGAGCAGTTCTTC.

The chain joins TRBV4-1 to TRBJ2-7, with D tentatively TRBD1 (6 bases). Germline-derived CDR1 and CDR2 are MGHRA and YSYEKL. The V end was cut by 1 base, the J end by 3 bases, with 16 bases between. The CDR3 length is 16 residues. The CDR3 region has the DNA TGCGCCAGCAGCCAAGCCACCGGGACATACTTCTACGAGCAGTACTTC. Protein product: CASSQATGTYFYEQYF.

This sequence joins TRBV12-2 and TRBJ2-7; TRBD1 is the table's D call and was not checked against the DNA. TRBV12-2 is designated a pseudogene. This CDR3 is 13 amino acids long. CDR3 in amino acids: CASRFCPPGSSPF. CDR3 nucleotide sequence: TGTGCAAGTCGCTTTTGTCCACCAGGCAGCTCCCCTTTC.

V gene TRBV5-4 combines with J gene TRBJ2-7; 7 nucleotides align to TRBD1. This CDR3 region has 15 residues. V dropped 1 base and J dropped 1; count of bases not matched to a gene: 5. Germline lookup yields CDR1 SGHNT and CDR2 YYREEE (reference sequence). The CDR3 DNA sequence: TGTGCCAGCAGCTTGAGTACAGGGGCTTCCTACGAGCAGTACTTC. This sequence encodes CASSLSTGASYEQYF.

This clone appeared a single time. CDR3 sequence reads: CASRSISWSETGELFF. CDR3 in DNA: TGTGCCAGCAGATCGATATCATGGAGTGAGACCGGGGAGCTGTTTTTT. The chain recombines TRBV2 with TRBJ2-2; D remains ambiguous. V was cut by 6 bases and J by 5 bases, with 19 bases left in between. Germline lookup yields CDR1 SNHLY and CDR2 FYNNEI. The CDR3 loop spans 16 amino acids. The variable domain in full, with the rest retrieved from reference TRBV2 and TRBJ2-2, is EPEVTQTPSHQVTQMGQEVILRCVPISNHLYFYWYRQILGQKVEFLVSFYNNEISEKSEIFDDQFSVERPDGSNFTLKIRSTKLEDSAMYFCASRSISWSETGELFFGEGSRLTVL.

The chain has TRBV13 and TRBJ2-5, with D maybe TRBD1 (6 bases). CDR3 length: 16 amino acids. Germline loops: CDR1 PRHDT, CDR2 FYEKMQ (reference sequence). Trimming removed 1 base at V and 1 base at J, with 13 bases between. The CDR3 nucleotides read TGTGCCAGCAGCTTAGTACTGGGGGCCCCCCAAGAGACCCAGTACTTC. This translates into CASSLVLGAPQETQYF.

J is TRBJ1-2 and V is TRBV4-1; D gene ambiguous. The germline V gene encodes CDR1 MGHRA and CDR2 YSYEKL. The germline V and J ends were trimmed by 4 bases and 4 bases, with 13 bases remaining between them. This CDR3 is built from 14 residues. The CDR3 nucleotides are TGCGCCAGCAGCCCCCGGGTCGGCCCCTATGGCTACACCTTC. Protein: CASSPRVGPYGYTF.

V is TRBV7-9 and J is TRBJ1-3; tentative D call: TRBD1 (6 bases). Trimming took 0 bases from V and 0 from J, leaving 9 bases between them. Germline assignment: CDR1 SEHNR and CDR2 FQNEAQ (reference sequence). The CDR3 has 16 amino acids. The CDR3 region is CASSLAHRDSGNTIYF. The CDR3, as DNA: TGTGCCAGCAGCTTAGCGCACAGGGACTCTGGAAACACCATATATTTT.